These 24 T cell receptor beta chains were sequenced from one sample in a study of shared clonotypes between healthy human individuals. Sequenced by immunoSEQ multiplex PCR; TCRdb stores in-frame clones only, minus some. Of approximately 2.3 million clones listed, 93% are singletons. Sequenced sample: naive CD4+ T cells from PBMCs. Subset described: CD45RA+ positively selected. The source is a man aged 18 to 30 in good health. Some clones in this sample may be carry-over from other donors' samples.

The chain employs TRBV9 and TRBJ2-3; the match to TRBD2 covers 8 bases. This CDR3 is built from 14 residues. The V gene end was trimmed by 4 bases and the J gene end by 1 base; junction bases not matched to a gene: 2. CDR1 is SGDLS, CDR2 YYNGEE, per germline. The CDR3 loop reads CASSKAGGTDTQYF. CDR3 coding DNA: TGTGCCAGCAGCAAAGCGGGGGGCACAGATACGCAGTATTTT.

This clone occurred once. Other DNA sequences in the sample encode the same CDR3. This chain joins TRBV5-1 and TRBJ2-5; D unclear. The germline V gene has CDR1 SGHRS and CDR2 YFSETQ. V was shortened by 2 bases and J by 2 bases, with 4 bases between the two germline ends. There are 12 residues in the CDR3. CDR3 bases: TGCGCCAGCAGCTTAAATCAAGAGACCCAGTACTTC. This translates into CASSLNQETQYF.

The V and J genes are TRBV5-1 and TRBJ2-1; D is perhaps TRBD2 (5 bases). Looked up from germline, CDR1 is SGHRS and CDR2 is YFSETQ. The V gene lost 0 bases and the J gene lost 2 bases, with 9 bases spanning the gap. The CDR3 loop spans 15 amino acids. The CDR3, as DNA: TGCGCCAGCAGCTTGGGAGGGAGCACCTACAATGAGCAGTTCTTC. Translating gives CASSLGGSTYNEQFF.

The chain is built from TRBV18 and TRBJ2-1; D perhaps matches TRBD2 (6 bases). There are 15 residues in the CDR3. Germline assignment: CDR1 KGHSH and CDR2 LQKENI. V was shortened by 3 bases and J by 1 base, with 10 bases between the two germline ends. CDR3 sequence: CASSPLGGSYNEQFF. The DNA of the CDR3 is TGTGCCAGCTCACCCCTCGGGGGTTCCTACAATGAGCAGTTCTTC. Variable domain in full (rest from reference TRBV18 and TRBJ2-1): NAGVMQNPRHLVRRRGQEARLRCSPMKGHSHVYWYRQLPEEGLKFMVYLQKENIIDESGMPKERFSAEFPKEGPSILRIQQVVRGDSAAYFCASSPLGGSYNEQFFGPGTRLTVL.

The chain links TRBV18 to TRBJ2-4; a weak D match, TRBD1 (5 bases). V lost 5 bases and J 1 base, leaving 6 bases between the germline ends. Germline CDR1 KGHSH, CDR2 LQKENI. There are 13 residues in the CDR3. The chain's CDR3 is CASSWGAKNIQYF. CDR3 in DNA: TGTGCCAGCTCATGGGGCGCCAAAAACATTCAGTACTTC.

Remarks on this clone: The sample carries other DNA sequences with the same CDR3. This chain connects TRBV4-2 to TRBJ2-3; 11 nucleotides align to TRBD2. The junction had 1 base not matched to a gene; V was cut back by 3 bases and J by 2 bases. Germline assignment: CDR1 LGHNA and CDR2 YNFKEQ. This CDR3 has 15 residues. CDR3 residues: CASSQGLADTDTQYF. CDR3 sequence (DNA): TGTGCCAGCAGCCAGGGACTAGCGGACACAGATACGCAGTATTTT.

The J gene is TRBJ1-3, the V gene TRBV6-5, with D perhaps TRBD1 (6 bases). From germline, CDR1 is MNHEY and CDR2 SVGAGI. The CDR3 contains 15 residues. The germline V and J ends were trimmed by 2 bases and 4 bases, with 12 bases remaining between them. CDR3: CASSYNRASGNTIYF. The CDR3 DNA reads TGTGCCAGCAGTTACAACAGGGCATCAGGAAACACCATATATTTT.

V usage is TRBV6-6 and J usage is TRBJ1-2; the match to TRBD1 covers 9 bases. V trimming: 6 bases; J trimming: 3 bases; junction bases outside the gene matches: 2. There are 13 residues in the CDR3. Germline CDR1 and CDR2: MNHNY and SVGAGI (reference sequence). The CDR3 bases are TGTGCCAGCAGACGGACAGGGGACTATGGCTACACCTTC. Its protein is CASRRTGDYGYTF.

The chain employs TRBV5-6 and TRBJ2-6; TRBD1 aligns across 9 bases. The CDR3 is 19 residues long. Germline V lookup: CDR1 SGHDT, CDR2 YYEEEE. Unmatched junction bases numbered 16, after V lost 7 bases and J lost 2 bases. The CDR3 nucleotides are TGTGCCAGCCAGACACCCACAGGGGGCGTAGCGCCTGGGGCCAACGTCCTGACTTTC. Amino acids: CASQTPTGGVAPGANVLTF. The full variable domain, with the rest looked up from reference TRBV5-6 and TRBJ2-6, is DAGVTQSPTHLIKTRGQQVTLRCSPKSGHDTVSWYQQALGQGPQFIFQYYEEEERQRGNFPDRFSGHQFPNYSSELNVNALLLGDSALYLCASQTPTGGVAPGANVLTFGAGSRLTVL.

CDR3 nucleotide sequence: TGTGCCAGCAGCTTGCCCGGGACAGGGGGTCGGAATGAGCAGTTCTTC. Residues: CASSLPGTGGRNEQFF. This sequence joins TRBV7-3 and TRBJ2-1; the match to TRBD1 covers 11 bases. The CDR3 length is 16 residues. Unmatched junction bases numbered 8, after V lost 3 bases and J lost 7 bases. Germline CDR1 and CDR2: SGHTA and FQGTGA.

This clone showed up just once. The chain combines TRBV28 with TRBJ2-2, with 7 bases aligning to TRBD1. The CDR3 length is 17 residues. Germline V gives CDR1 MDHEN, CDR2 SYDVKM. The V and J ends lost 6 bases and 0 bases, in that order; junction bases with no gene match: 10. The CDR3 region has the DNA TGTGCCAGCAGCGCCGACAGGGCAAGCGCGAACACCGGGGAGCTGTTTTTT. Translating it yields CASSADRASANTGELFF.

This chain connects TRBV5-1 to TRBJ1-1, with 7 bases that match TRBD1. V trimming: 3 bases; J trimming: 3 bases; junction bases outside the gene matches: 2. From germline, CDR1 is SGHRS and CDR2 YFSETQ. The CDR3 is 13 residues long. In DNA, the CDR3 is TGCGCCAGCAGCTGGGGGACAGACACTGAAGCTTTCTTT. Its protein product is CASSWGTDTEAFF.

CDR3: CASSPNMYEQYF. CDR3 coding DNA: TGCGCCAGCAGCCCTAACATGTACGAGCAGTACTTC. The gene calls are TRBV5-1 and TRBJ2-7; D gene unclear. V lost 4 bases to trimming and J lost 4 bases, with 9 bases between them. Germline values: CDR1 SGHRS, CDR2 YFSETQ. The CDR3 has 12 amino acids.

This sequence joins TRBV7-8 and TRBJ2-7; 8 bases line up with TRBD1. The ends lost 5 bases at V and 6 bases at J; junction bases unmatched: 6. The CDR3 is made up of 13 amino acids. Germline V lookup: CDR1 SGHVS, CDR2 FQNEAQ. The CDR3 nucleotides read TGTGCCAGCAGCCCCTGGACAGGGTTCGAGCAGTACTTC. It encodes CASSPWTGFEQYF.

The J gene is TRBJ1-2, the V gene TRBV28; 11 nucleotides match TRBD1. Germline V lookup: CDR1 MDHEN, CDR2 SYDVKM. The CDR3 runs to 15 residues. The J segment lost 6 bases and the V segment lost 5 bases, leaving 8 bases of the junction unmatched. The CDR3 region has the DNA TGTGCCAGCAGTACGATCCCGGGACAGGGGGATGGCTACACCTTC. The encoded protein is CASSTIPGQGDGYTF.

This CDR3 is CAPARVPAPTDTQYF. CDR3 DNA sequence: TGTGCCCCAGCCCGGGTCCCGGCCCCCACAGATACGCAGTATTTT. The chain combines TRBV6-4 with TRBJ2-3, with D hard to call. V shed 11 bases and J shed 2 bases, with 20 bases lying between them. The CDR3 totals 15 residues. Germline CDR1 reads MRHNA; CDR2 reads SNTAGT.

This chain links TRBV28 with TRBJ1-4, with unresolved D. The CDR3 spans 13 residues. Trimming removed 4 bases at V and 8 bases at J, with 11 bases between. The germline gives CDR1 MDHEN, CDR2 SYDVKM. The CDR3 DNA is TGTGCCAGCAGTTGGGCAGGAGAGGAAAAACTGTTTTTT. Protein product: CASSWAGEEKLFF. The whole variable domain, remainder taken from reference TRBV28 and TRBJ1-4, is DVKVTQSSRYLVKRTGEKVFLECVQDMDHENMFWYRQDPGLGLRLIYFSYDVKMKEKGDIPEGYSVSREKKERFSLILESASTNQTSMYLCASSWAGEEKLFFGSGTQLSVL.

The chain has TRBV13 and TRBJ2-7; perhaps TRBD2 as D (6 bases). CDR1 PRHDT and CDR2 FYEKMQ come from the germline V gene (reference sequence). The CDR3 has 15 amino acids. V gave up 5 bases and J gave up 6 bases, with 20 bases separating them. CDR3 nucleotides: TGTGCCAGCAGCCCCGGGAGACTAGAAGTTGTCGAGCAGTACTTC. Translated, it gives CASSPGRLEVVEQYF.

In its sample, this clone was seen once. The chain joins TRBV29-1 to TRBJ2-5; perhaps TRBD2 as D (6 bases). V was clipped by 4 bases and J by 4 bases, with 13 bases between them. The CDR3 loop spans 13 amino acids. The germline gives CDR1 SQVTM, CDR2 ANQGSEA. CDR3 nucleotide sequence: TGCAGCGTTGCGGGCCTAGCGCGAGAGACCCAGTACTTC. It yields the protein CSVAGLARETQYF.

The CDR3 spells CASSGTGTREAFF. CDR3 coding DNA: TGCGCCAGCAGCGGGACAGGGACCCGTGAAGCTTTCTTT. J is TRBJ1-1 and V is TRBV5-1; 9 bases map to TRBD1. The trim removed 4 bases at V and 7 bases at J, leaving 5 bases unmatched. Germline CDR1 reads SGHRS; CDR2 reads YFSETQ. This CDR3 region has 13 residues.

Comment on this clone: The same CDR3 arises from other DNA sequences in this sample as well. The rearrangement joins TRBV5-1 to TRBJ2-7; perhaps TRBD2 as D (5 bases). Trimming cost V 3 bases and J 3 bases, with 10 bases left between them. This CDR3 spans 13 amino acids. Germline lookup yields CDR1 SGHRS and CDR2 YFSETQ. CDR3: CASSSGGIYEQYF. The CDR3 bases are TGCGCCAGCAGCTCAGGAGGTATCTACGAGCAGTACTTC.

The gene calls are TRBV28 and TRBJ2-1, with D hard to call. Germline assignment: CDR1 MDHEN and CDR2 SYDVKM. The V end was cut by 6 bases, the J end by 4 bases, with 13 bases between. The CDR3 length is 14 residues. The CDR3 sequence: CASRGTTRYNEQFF. The CDR3 nucleotides are TGTGCCAGCAGGGGCACGACTCGTTACAATGAGCAGTTCTTC.

This clone has only one observation. This chain links TRBV18 with TRBJ2-1; the match to TRBD1 covers 7 bases. This CDR3 spans 19 amino acids. Germline CDR1 and CDR2: KGHSH and LQKENI. After removal of 0 bases from V and 1 base from J, the junction contained 12 bases not matched to a gene. This chain's CDR3 is CASSPPRQRGRGSYNEQFF. The CDR3 DNA follows: TGTGCCAGCTCACCACCGCGTCAAAGGGGCAGGGGGTCCTACAATGAGCAGTTCTTC.

The chain has TRBV28 and TRBJ2-5; TRBD1 matches 8 bases. There are 17 residues in the CDR3. CDR1 is MDHEN, CDR2 SYDVKM, per germline. The V segment lost 3 bases and the J segment 2 bases; nucleotides outside the gene matches: 11. CDR3 bases: TGTGCCAGCAGTTTTCGCGGACAGGGAAAGTCGCAAGAGACCCAGTACTTC. Its protein is CASSFRGQGKSQETQYF.